The following is a TCR beta chain sequence with its context. Its specificity is unknown. Lacking the conserved final phenylalanine or tryptophan, this CDR3 likely reflects a read error. These data belong to a study of response to subunit inactivated influenza vaccine. Study-wide results and caveats: Each seasonal flu vaccination may recruit only limited new T cells, authors suggested.

TCRdb passed the RT-PCR reads through MiXCR, listing each CDR3 protein once. The table lists a few hundred thousand distinct CDR3 sequences, about 20% of them singletons. In germline, CDR1 is LGHNA, CDR2 YSLEER. The V segment lost 6 bases and the J segment 4 bases; nucleotides outside the gene matches: 5. The CDR3 is 14 residues long. This chain links TRBV4-3 with TRBJ2-2; TRBD1 matches at 7 bases. Sequenced material: PBMCs from blood, taken about 20 months after vaccination. This sequence was found in a man aged 45 to 75 who received an inactivated influenza vaccine. CDR3 sequence (DNA): TGCGCCAGCAGACCAGGGACAGCCACCGGGGAGCTGTTTTGT. Protein product: CASRPGTATGELFC.